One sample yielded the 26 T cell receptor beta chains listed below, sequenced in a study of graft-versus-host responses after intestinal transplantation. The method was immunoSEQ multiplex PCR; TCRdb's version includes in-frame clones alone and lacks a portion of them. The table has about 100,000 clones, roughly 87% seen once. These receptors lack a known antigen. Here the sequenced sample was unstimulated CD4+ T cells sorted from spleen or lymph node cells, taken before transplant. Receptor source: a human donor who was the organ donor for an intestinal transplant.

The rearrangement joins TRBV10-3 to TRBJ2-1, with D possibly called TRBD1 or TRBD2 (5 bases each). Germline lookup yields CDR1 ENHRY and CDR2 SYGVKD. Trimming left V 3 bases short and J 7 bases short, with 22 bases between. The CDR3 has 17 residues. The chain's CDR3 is CAISEVTGAIGANEQFF. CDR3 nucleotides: TGTGCCATCAGTGAAGTCACCGGGGCAATTGGGGCAAATGAGCAGTTCTTC.

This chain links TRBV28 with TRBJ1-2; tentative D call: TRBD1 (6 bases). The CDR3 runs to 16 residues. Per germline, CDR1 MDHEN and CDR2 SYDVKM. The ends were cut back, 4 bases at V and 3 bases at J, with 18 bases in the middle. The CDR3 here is CASSSLTGRADYGYTF. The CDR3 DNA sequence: TGTGCCAGCAGTTCCCTAACAGGGAGGGCGGACTATGGCTACACCTTC.

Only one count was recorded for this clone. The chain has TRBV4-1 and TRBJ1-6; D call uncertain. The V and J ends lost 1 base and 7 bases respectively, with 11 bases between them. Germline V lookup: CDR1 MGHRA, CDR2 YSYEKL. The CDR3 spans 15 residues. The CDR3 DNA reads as TGCGCCAGCAGCCAAGGCTCCGGGTTCAATTCACCCCTCCACTTT. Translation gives CASSQGSGFNSPLHF.

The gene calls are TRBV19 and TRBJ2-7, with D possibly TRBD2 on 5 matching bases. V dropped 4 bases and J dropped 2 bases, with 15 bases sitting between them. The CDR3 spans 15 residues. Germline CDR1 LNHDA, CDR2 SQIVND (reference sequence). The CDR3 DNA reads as TGTGCCAGTAGTAGAAACCTCGACGGGACCTACGAGCAGTACTTC. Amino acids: CASSRNLDGTYEQYF.

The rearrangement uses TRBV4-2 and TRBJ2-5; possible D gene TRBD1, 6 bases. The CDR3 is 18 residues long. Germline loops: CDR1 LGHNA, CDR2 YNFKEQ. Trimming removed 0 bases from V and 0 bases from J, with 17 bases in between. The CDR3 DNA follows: TGTGCCAGCAGCCAAGATGGGTCTGGGACACCCTACCAAGAGACCCAGTACTTC. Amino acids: CASSQDGSGTPYQETQYF.

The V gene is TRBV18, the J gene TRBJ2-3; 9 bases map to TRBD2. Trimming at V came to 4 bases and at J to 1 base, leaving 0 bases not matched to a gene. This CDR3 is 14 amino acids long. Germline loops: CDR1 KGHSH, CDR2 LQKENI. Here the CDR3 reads CASSRLAGTDTQYF. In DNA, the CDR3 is TGTGCCAGCTCACGACTAGCGGGCACAGATACGCAGTATTTT.

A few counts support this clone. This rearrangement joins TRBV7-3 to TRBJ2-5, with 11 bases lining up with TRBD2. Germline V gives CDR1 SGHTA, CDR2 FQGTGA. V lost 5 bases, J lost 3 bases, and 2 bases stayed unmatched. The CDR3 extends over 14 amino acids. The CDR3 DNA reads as TGTGCCAGCAGCCCGGGACTAGCGGAAGAGACCCAGTACTTC. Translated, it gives CASSPGLAEETQYF.

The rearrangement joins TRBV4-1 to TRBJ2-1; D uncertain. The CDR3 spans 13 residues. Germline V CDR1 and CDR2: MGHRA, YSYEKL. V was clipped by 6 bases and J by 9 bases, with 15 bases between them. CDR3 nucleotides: TGCGCCAGCAGGGGATGGTTAGAGAGTGAGCAGTTCTTC. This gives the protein CASRGWLESEQFF.

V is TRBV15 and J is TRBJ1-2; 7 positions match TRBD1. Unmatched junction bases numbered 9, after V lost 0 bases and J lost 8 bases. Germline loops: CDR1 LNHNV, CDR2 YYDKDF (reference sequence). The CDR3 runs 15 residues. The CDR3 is CATSRDLGDRGGYTF. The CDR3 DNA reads TGTGCCACCAGCAGAGATCTGGGGGACAGAGGGGGCTACACCTTC. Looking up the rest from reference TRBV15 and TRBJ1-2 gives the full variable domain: DAMVIQNPRYQVTQFGKPVTLSCSQTLNHNVMYWYQQKSSQAPKLLFHYYDKDFNNEADTPDNFQSRRPNTSFCFLDIRSPGLGDTAMYLCATSRDLGDRGGYTFGSGTRLTVV.

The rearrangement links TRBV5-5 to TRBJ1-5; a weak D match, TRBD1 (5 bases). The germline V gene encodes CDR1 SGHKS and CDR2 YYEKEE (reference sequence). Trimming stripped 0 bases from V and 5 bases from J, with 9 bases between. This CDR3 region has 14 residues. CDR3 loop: CASSLAGWDQPQHF. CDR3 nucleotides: TGTGCCAGCAGCTTGGCAGGGTGGGATCAGCCCCAGCATTTT.

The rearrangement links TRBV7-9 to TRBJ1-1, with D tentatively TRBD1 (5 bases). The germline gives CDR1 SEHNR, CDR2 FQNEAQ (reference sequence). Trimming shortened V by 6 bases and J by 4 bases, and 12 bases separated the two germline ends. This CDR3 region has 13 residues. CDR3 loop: CASRRREGTEAFF. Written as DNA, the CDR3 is TGTGCCAGCAGGCGCAGGGAGGGCACTGAAGCTTTCTTT.

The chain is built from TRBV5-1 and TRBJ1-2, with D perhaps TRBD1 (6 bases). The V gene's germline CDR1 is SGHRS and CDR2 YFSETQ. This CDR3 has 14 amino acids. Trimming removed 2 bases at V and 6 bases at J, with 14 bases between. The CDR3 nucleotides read TGCGCCAGCAGCTTTGGAGGGGGGGAAAATGGCTACACCTTC. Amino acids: CASSFGGGENGYTF.

CDR3 sequence reads: CASSPDRTTDTQYF. CDR3 nucleotide sequence: TGTGCCAGCAGTCCTGACAGAACCACAGATACGCAGTATTTT. The chain joins TRBV7-2 to TRBJ2-3, with D perhaps matching TRBD1 (5 bases). The CDR3 contains 14 residues. Germline values: CDR1 SGHTA, CDR2 FQGNSA. The ends were cut back, 6 bases at V and 2 bases at J, with 12 bases in the middle.

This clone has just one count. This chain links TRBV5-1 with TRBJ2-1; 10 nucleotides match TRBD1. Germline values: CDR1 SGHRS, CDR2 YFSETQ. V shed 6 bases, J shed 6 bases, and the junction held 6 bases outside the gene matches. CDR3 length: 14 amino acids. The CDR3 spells CASTSGDRGNEQFF. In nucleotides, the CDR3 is TGCGCCAGCACCTCTGGGGACAGGGGCAATGAGCAGTTCTTC.

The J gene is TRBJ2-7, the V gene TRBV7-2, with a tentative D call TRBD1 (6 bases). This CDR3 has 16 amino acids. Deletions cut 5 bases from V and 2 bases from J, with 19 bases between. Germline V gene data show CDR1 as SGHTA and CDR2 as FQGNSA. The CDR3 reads CASSAGQSLLPYEQYF. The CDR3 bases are TGTGCCAGCAGCGCCGGACAGTCCCTTCTCCCCTACGAGCAGTACTTC. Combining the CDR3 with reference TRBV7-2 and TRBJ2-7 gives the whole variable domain GAGVSQSPSNKVTEKGKDVELRCDPISGHTALYWYRQSLGQGLEFLIYFQGNSAPDKSGLPSDRFSAERTGGSVSTLTIQRTQQEDSAVYLCASSAGQSLLPYEQYFGPGTRLTVT.

CDR3 residues: CAGRGQMNTEAFF. In DNA, the CDR3 is TGTGCCGGGCGGGGACAGATGAACACTGAAGCTTTCTTT. The chain couples TRBV2 to TRBJ1-1, with 7 bases aligning to TRBD1. J gave up 0 bases and V 11 bases, and 6 bases lay outside the gene matches. This CDR3 is 13 amino acids long. CDR1 and CDR2 (germline): SNHLY, FYNNEI.

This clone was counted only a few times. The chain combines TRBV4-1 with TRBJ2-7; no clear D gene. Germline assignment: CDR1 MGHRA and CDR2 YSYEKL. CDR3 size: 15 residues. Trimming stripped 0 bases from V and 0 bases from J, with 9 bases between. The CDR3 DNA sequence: TGCGCCAGCAGCCAAGAGCCCACGAGCTCCTACGAGCAGTACTTC. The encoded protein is CASSQEPTSSYEQYF.

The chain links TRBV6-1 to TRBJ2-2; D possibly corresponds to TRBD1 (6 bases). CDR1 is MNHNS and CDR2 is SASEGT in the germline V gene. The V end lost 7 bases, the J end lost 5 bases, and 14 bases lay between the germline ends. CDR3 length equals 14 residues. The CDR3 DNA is TGTGCCAGCACCCAGGGGTTTCTTACCGGGGAGCTGTTTTTT. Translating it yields CASTQGFLTGELFF.

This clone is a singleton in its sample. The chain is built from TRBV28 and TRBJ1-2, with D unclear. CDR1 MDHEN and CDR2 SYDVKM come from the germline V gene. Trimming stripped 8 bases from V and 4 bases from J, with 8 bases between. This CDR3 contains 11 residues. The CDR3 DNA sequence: TGTGCCAGCGGCGGCCGCTATGGCTACACCTTC. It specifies CASGGRYGYTF.

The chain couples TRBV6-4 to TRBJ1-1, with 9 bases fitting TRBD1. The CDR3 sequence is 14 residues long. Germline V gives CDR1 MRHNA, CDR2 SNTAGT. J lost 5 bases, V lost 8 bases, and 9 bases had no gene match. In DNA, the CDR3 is TGTGCCAGCCGGCGCGGACAGGGGACAACTGAAGCTTTCTTT. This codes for CASRRGQGTTEAFF.

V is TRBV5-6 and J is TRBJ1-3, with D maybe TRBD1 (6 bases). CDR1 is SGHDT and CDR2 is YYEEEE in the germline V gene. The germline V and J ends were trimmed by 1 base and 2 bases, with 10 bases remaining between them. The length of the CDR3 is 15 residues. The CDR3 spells CASSLQGKPGNTIYF. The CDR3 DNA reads TGTGCCAGCAGCTTGCAGGGGAAGCCTGGAAACACCATATATTTT.

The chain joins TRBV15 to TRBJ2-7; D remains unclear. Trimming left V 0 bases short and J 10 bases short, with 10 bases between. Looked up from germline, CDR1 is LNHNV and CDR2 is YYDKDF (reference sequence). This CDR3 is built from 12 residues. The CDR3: CATSRDRGEQYF. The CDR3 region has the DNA TGTGCCACCAGCAGAGATCGAGGCGAACAGTACTTC.

CDR3 region: CASLGAGDTAYEQYF. CDR3 coding DNA: TGTGCCAGTTTAGGGGCCGGGGACACCGCCTACGAGCAGTACTTC. The chain uses TRBV28 and TRBJ2-7; tentative D call: TRBD1 (6 bases). In germline, CDR1 is MDHEN, CDR2 SYDVKM. The CDR3 runs to 15 residues. V lost 9 bases to trimming and J lost 2 bases, with 20 bases between them.

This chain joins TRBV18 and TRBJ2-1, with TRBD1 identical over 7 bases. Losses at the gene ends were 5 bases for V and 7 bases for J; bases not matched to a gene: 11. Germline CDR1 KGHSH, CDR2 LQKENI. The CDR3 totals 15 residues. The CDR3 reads CASSSTRDSLNEQFF. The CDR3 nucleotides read TGTGCCAGCTCATCGACAAGGGACAGCCTTAATGAGCAGTTCTTC.

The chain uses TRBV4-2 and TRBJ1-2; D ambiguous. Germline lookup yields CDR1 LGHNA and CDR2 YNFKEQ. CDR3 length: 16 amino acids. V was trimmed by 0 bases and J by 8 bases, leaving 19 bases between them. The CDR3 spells CASSQEGFQVAGGYTF. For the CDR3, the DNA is TGTGCCAGCAGCCAAGAAGGTTTCCAGGTGGCCGGGGGCTACACCTTC.

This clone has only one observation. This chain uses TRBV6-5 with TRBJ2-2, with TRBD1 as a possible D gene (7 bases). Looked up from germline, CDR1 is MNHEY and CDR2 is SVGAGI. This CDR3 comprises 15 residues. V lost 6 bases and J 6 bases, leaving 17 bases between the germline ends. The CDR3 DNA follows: TGTGCCAGCAGCCGACAGGGACGGGGGTCCGGGGAGCTGTTTTTT. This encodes CASSRQGRGSGELFF.